This T cell receptor beta chain is drawn from a study of shared clonotypes between healthy human individuals. Points on this clone: What it binds is unknown.

In the source study's methods: With immunoSEQ giving junction-only sequences and no quality scores, filtering differed. Repertoires were generated with immunoSEQ multiplex PCR, while TCRdb's copy carries only in-frame clones and drops some. D and trimming were read from the DNA, whereas the V and J calls and clone size are those reported in that table. The sample lists approximately 1.5 million clones; approximately 98.5% were seen once. V was pared by 5 bases and J by 3 bases, with 18 bases between. Germline lookup yields CDR1 SGHVS and CDR2 FQNEAQ. The CDR3 consists of 16 residues. Study-wide points: Shared across a few donors were around 5% of the naive CD4 clonotypes. Blood alone was sampled, and tissue repertoires likely differ. Generation probabilities were higher for clonotypes shared across all four sorted-subset donors than for unshared ones.

What was sequenced was naive CD4+ T cells sorted from blood. Stated subset: CD45RA+ positively selected. The chain has TRBV7-8 and TRBJ2-3, with D maybe TRBD2 (6 bases). The TCR comes from a man aged 25 to 40 in good health. The DNA for the CDR3 is TGTGCCAGCAGCCAGAAGGAGGGGAGCCGGACAGATACGCAGTATTTT. It codes for CASSQKEGSRTDTQYF.